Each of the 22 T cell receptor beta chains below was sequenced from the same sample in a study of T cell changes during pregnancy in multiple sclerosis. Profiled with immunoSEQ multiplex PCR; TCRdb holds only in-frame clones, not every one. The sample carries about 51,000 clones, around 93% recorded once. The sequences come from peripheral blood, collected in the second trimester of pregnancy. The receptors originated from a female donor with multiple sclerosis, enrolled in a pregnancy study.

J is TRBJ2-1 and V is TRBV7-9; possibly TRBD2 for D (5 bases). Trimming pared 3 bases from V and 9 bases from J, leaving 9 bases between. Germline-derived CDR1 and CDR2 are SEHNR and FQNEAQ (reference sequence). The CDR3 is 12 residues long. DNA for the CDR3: TGTGCCAGCAGCTTTTTTCGGGGTGAGCAGTTCTTC. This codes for CASSFFRGEQFF.

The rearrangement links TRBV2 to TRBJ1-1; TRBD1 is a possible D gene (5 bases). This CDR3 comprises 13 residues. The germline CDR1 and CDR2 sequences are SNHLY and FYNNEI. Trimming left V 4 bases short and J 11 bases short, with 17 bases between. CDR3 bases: TGTGCCAGCAGTGGGGGGGTTAAGACTTCCGCTTTCTTT. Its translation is CASSGGVKTSAFF.

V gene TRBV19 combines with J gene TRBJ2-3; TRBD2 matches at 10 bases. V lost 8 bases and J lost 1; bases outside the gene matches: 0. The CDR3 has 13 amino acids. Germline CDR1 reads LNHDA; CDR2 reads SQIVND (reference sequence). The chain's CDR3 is CASGTSGTDTQYF. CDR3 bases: TGTGCCAGTGGGACTAGCGGCACAGATACGCAGTATTTT.

The CDR3 nucleotides read TGCGCCAGCAGCCAAGATAGAGGGGAGGGACGGAACTATGGCTACACCTTC. It specifies CASSQDRGEGRNYGYTF. The chain uses TRBV4-3 and TRBJ1-2, with D maybe TRBD1 (5 bases). This CDR3 is built from 17 residues. Germline CDR1 LGHNA, CDR2 YSLEER. Trimming removed 0 bases at V and 2 bases at J, with 16 bases between.

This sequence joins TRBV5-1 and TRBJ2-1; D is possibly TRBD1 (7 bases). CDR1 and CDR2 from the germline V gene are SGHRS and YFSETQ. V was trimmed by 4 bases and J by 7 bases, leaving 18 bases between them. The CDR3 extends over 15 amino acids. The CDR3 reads CASSLPLQGGNEQFF. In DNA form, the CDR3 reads TGCGCCAGCAGCCTCCCCCTTCAGGGGGGTAATGAGCAGTTCTTC.

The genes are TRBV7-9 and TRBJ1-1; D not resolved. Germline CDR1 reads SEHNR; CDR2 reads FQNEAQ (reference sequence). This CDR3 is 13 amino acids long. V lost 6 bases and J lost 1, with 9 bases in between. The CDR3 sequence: CASRAPGNTEAFF. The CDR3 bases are TGTGCCAGCAGAGCCCCAGGGAACACTGAAGCTTTCTTT. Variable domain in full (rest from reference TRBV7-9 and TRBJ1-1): DTGVSQNPRHKITKRGQNVTFRCDPISEHNRLYWYRQTLGQGPEFLTYFQNEAQLEKSRLLSDRFSAERPKGSFSTLEIQRTEQGDSAMYLCASRAPGNTEAFFGQGTRLTVV.

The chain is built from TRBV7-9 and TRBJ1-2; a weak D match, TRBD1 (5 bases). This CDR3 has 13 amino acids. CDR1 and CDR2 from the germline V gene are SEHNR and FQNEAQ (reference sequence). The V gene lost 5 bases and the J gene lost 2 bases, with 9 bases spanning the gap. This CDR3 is CASSPYRNYGYTF. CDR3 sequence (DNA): TGTGCCAGCAGCCCCTACAGGAACTATGGCTACACCTTC.

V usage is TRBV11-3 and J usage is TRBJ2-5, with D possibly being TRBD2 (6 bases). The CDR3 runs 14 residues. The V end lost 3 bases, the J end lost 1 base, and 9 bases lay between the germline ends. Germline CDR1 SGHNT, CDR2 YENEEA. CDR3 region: CASSFKRVQETQYF. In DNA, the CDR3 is TGTGCCAGCAGCTTCAAGCGGGTCCAAGAGACCCAGTACTTC.

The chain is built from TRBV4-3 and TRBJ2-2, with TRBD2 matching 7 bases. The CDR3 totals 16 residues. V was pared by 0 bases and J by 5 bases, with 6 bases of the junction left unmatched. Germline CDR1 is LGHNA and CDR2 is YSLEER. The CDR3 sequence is CASSQDSAGVTGELFF. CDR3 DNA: TGCGCCAGCAGCCAAGATAGTGCGGGAGTTACCGGGGAGCTGTTTTTT.

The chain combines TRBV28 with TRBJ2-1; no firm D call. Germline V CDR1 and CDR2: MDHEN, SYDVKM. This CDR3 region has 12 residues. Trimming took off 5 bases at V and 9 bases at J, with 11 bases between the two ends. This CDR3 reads CASSIAYGEQFF. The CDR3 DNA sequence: TGTGCCAGCAGTATCGCCTACGGTGAGCAGTTCTTC.

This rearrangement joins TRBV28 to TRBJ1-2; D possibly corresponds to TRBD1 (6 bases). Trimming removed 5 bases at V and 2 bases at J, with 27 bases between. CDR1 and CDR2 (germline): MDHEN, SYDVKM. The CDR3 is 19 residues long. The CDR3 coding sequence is TGTGCCAGCAGTCCTCTCCTGTGGACAGTCCGAACCAGAAACTATGGCTACACCTTC. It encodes CASSPLLWTVRTRNYGYTF.

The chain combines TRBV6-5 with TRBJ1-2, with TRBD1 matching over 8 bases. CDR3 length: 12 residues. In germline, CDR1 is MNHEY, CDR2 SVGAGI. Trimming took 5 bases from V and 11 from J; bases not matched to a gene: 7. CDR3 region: CASSPGQGRYTF. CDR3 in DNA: TGTGCCAGCAGTCCAGGACAGGGTCGGTACACCTTC.

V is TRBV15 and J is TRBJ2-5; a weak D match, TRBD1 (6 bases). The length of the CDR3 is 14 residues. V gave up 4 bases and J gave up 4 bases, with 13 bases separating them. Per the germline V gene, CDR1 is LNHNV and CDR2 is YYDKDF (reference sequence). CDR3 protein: CATSKTGSGETQYF. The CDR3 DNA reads TGTGCCACCAGCAAAACAGGGAGTGGAGAGACCCAGTACTTC.

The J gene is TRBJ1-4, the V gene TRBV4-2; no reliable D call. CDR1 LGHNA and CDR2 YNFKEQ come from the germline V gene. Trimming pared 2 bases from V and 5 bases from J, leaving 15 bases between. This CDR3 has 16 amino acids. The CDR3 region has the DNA TGTGCCAGCAGCCAACACCTAGGACTAAACAATGAAAAACTGTTTTTT. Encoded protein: CASSQHLGLNNEKLFF.

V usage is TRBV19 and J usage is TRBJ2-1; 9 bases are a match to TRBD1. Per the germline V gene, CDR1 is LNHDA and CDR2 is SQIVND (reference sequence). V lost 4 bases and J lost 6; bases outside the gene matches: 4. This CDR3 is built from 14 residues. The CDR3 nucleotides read TGTGCCAGTAGTAGAGGGACAGGGAGCAATGAGCAGTTCTTC. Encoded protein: CASSRGTGSNEQFF.

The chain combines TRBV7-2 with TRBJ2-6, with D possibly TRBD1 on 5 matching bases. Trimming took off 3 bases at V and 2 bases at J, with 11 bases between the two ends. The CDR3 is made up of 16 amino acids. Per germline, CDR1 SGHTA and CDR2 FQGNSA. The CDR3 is CASSLSRAAGANVLTF. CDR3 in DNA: TGTGCCAGCAGCTTGAGCAGGGCGGCTGGGGCCAACGTCCTGACTTTC.

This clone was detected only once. The CDR3 DNA sequence: TGCAGCGTCCGGGACAGCCTCTACAATGAGCAGTTCTTC. It is translated as CSVRDSLYNEQFF. This chain links TRBV29-1 with TRBJ2-1; 7 bases are shared with TRBD1. Germline V lookup: CDR1 SQVTM, CDR2 ANQGSEA. The length of the CDR3 is 13 residues. Trimming cost V 6 bases and J 3 bases; bases outside gene matches: 5.

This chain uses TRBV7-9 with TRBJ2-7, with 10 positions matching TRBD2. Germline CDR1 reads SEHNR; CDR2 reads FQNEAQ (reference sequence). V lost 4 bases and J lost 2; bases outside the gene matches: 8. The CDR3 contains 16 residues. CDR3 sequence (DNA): TGTGCCAGCAGCTCTCTAGCGGGAGACCATCCCTACGAGCAGTACTTC. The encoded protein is CASSSLAGDHPYEQYF.

CDR3 residues: CAIATSGISYEQYF. CDR3 bases: TGTGCCATCGCGACTAGCGGGATATCCTACGAGCAGTACTTC. The J gene is TRBJ2-7, the V gene TRBV21-1; the table calls TRBD2, which could not be checked here. TRBV21-1 is marked as a pseudogene. CDR3 length: 14 residues.

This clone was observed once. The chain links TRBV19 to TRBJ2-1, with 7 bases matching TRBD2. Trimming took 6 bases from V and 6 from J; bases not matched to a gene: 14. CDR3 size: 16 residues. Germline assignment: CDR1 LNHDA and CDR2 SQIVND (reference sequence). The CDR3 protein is CASRDGRSGRPNEQFF. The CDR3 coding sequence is TGTGCCAGTAGAGATGGACGTAGCGGGCGTCCCAATGAGCAGTTCTTC.

CDR3 coding DNA: TGTGCCAGCAGGGGCGGGCGGGGCCCCAATGAGCAGTTCTTC. As protein: CASRGGRGPNEQFF. The chain employs TRBV6-1 and TRBJ2-1, with D maybe TRBD2 (6 bases). The length of the CDR3 is 14 residues. CDR1 and CDR2 from the germline V gene are MNHNS and SASEGT. Trimming took 6 bases from V and 6 from J, leaving 15 bases between them.

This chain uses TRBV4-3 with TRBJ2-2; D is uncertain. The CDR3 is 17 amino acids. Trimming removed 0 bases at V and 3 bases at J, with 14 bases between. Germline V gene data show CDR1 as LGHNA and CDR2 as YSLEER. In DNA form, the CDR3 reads TGCGCCAGCAGCCAAGACTCGCGACTGTATTACACCGGGGAGCTGTTTTTT. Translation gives CASSQDSRLYYTGELFF.